The present entry profiles one T cell receptor beta chain with its context. Its target antigen remains unknown. There are no base qualities to consult, and no much larger clone falls within one base. Amplification of TCR beta CDR3 regions was carried out from RNA transcripts. For the first round of RT-PCR on the TCR CDR3, the HTBI primer set was used together with the Qiagen OneStep RT-PCR kit. A second multiplex PCR round built the libraries, followed by size selection and purification. Paired-end sequencing of the libraries was performed with 100 bp reads on an Illumina HiSeq2000. The authors processed their data as follows. SOAPnuke was used to process the raw data, removing reads that contained adapters or uncalled bases, had a mean Phred below 15, or lacked an exact match to the constant primer or identifier. COPE v1.2.5 was used to merge the high-quality paired reads, and each unique nucleotide sequence was defined as a clonotype. MiTCR v1.1 was used to align the clonotypes against IMGT TRBV, TRBD and TRBJ reference segments. The analysis included only V-J combinations with a frequency above 0.0001, which together covered 99% to 99.2% of the repertoires. The TCS score was defined as the ratio of F50 (clonal expansion) to E x V (chaos), calculated using BLOSUM62-based TCRdist between CDR3 peptides within each V-J. Welch's t-statistics and random forest reduced roughly 540 V-J features to some 14, which were used in a naive Bayes classifier (R e1071). TCRdb reran the public reads through fastp at Q25 and MiXCR, keeping productive beta chains. Each CDR3 protein appears once, grouped with its most common genes and DNA. These V and J calls derive from TCRdb rather than the authors' analysis. The sample has tens of thousands of distinct CDR3 sequences on record, about 50% of them singletons. Of the sample, approximately 6.2% is held by the ten largest clones.

This entry is derived from a study of T cells in Graves' hyperthyroidism and ophthalmopathy (dated by TCRdb to about 2019). In the study overall: Peripheral blood samples were taken at initial diagnosis, before any treatment was given. A discovery cohort of about 100 patients, about 43 with Graves' ophthalmopathy and approximately 60 with stable Graves' hyperthyroidism, was used to find distinguishing TCR V-J signatures. An independent validation cohort of about 20 hyperthyroidism patients and 17 patients who later progressed to ophthalmopathy tested prospective prediction of ophthalmopathy. The roughly 100 discovery patients were randomly divided into training and test sets at a 7:3 ratio. The study also compared thyroid tissue and blood T-cell repertoires from several Graves' hyperthyroidism patients. After blood sampling, hyperthyroidism patients were treated with methimazole at a starting dose of 30 mg daily, and ophthalmopathy patients were treated with high-dose intravenous methylprednisolone. TCR Vbeta CDR3 sequencing of 120 to 150 peripheral blood samples (under 45 ophthalmopathy, 75 or so hyperthyroidism and around 17 progressor patients) is reported in the paper.

Hyperthyroidism patients were aged 18 to 65 years and newly diagnosed, with disease duration of less than 2 months. Any patient with an uncontrolled infection, another autoimmune disease, pregnancy or lactation was excluded. Diagnoses were based on clinical symptoms, serum thyroxine and TRAb, thyroid ultrasound and orbital computed tomography. Blood from progressor patients was collected at the time of first diagnosis with hyperthyroidism, before any ophthalmopathy symptoms had appeared. PBMCs were isolated from about 10 ml of fresh peripheral blood by Ficoll-Paque density gradient centrifugation. Patients classed as progressors first received a Graves' hyperthyroidism diagnosis and then went on to develop ophthalmopathy during follow-up. Total RNA was extracted with Trizol reagent, and quality was checked on an Agilent 2100 Bioanalyzer. The CDR1 and CDR2 encoded by the germline V gene are SGHAT and FQNNGV. From the cysteine through the phenylalanine, the CDR3 covers 17 amino acids. CDR3 DNA is the only sequence kept; it has 51 bases, read in frame from the first base. V lost 0 bases and J lost 6 bases; the stretch between them is 21 bases long.

What the work shows at the level of the full study, not this receptor alone: A model built on a 13 V-J signature distinguished ophthalmopathy from stable hyperthyroidism, reaching 87.88% sensitivity and approximately 83% specificity in cross-validation and 80%/75% in testing. Blood samples also contained most of the expanded thyroid clonotypes (frequency above 0.001), which suggests that blood repertoires may reflect thyroid immune responses. Sample size was not statistically predetermined, and blinding of investigators to group allocation was not performed. In validation, the model predicted progression to ophthalmopathy a median of roughly six months before onset, with roughly 71% sensitivity and about 72% specificity.

The sequence was obtained from a woman in her 50s with Graves' hyperthyroidism that later progressed to Graves' ophthalmopathy. The V and J segments used are TRBV11-2 and TRBJ2-7; matching of 6 bases hints at TRBD1 as the D gene. The sequenced sample consisted of blood. CDR3 region: CASSLDLVQGISGEQYF. The nucleotide sequence reads as follows: TGTGCCAGCAGCTTAGATCTCGTACAGGGCATTTCGGGCGAGCAGTACTTC. The full variable domain, with segments outside the CDR3 supplied by the reference TRBV11-2 and TRBJ2-7 proteins, appears as EAGVAQSPRYKIIEKRQSVAFWCNPISGHATLYWYQQILGQGPKLLIQFQNNGVVDDSQLPKDRFSAERLKGVDSTLKIQPAKLEDSAVYLCASSLDLVQGISGEQYFGPGTRLTVT.